These 20 T cell receptor beta chains were sequenced from one sample in a study of CD8+ T cells in alopecia areata. Sequencing relied on a cDNA template that was reverse transcribed from extracted RNA. Produced via immunoSEQ multiplex PCR; TCRdb's table is partial and in-frame only. Here the sample spans roughly 190,000 clones, 60% being singletons. Noted treatment: oral pan-JAK inhibitor, 5-10 mg twice daily. This sample comprised CD4+ T cells sorted from blood, obtained at week 24, from a patient treated with tofacitinib. All receptors come from a human donor with alopecia areata.

The V call is TRBV10-2, the J call TRBJ1-6, with D unresolved. Germline-derived CDR1 and CDR2 are WSHSY and SAAADI. The CDR3 length is 14 residues. The V gene lost 6 bases and the J gene lost 7 bases, with 13 bases spanning the gap. CDR3 residues: CASRTDTENSPLHF. The CDR3 coding sequence is TGCGCCAGCAGGACCGATACTGAAAATTCACCCCTCCACTTT.

This clone appeared once. The gene calls are TRBV6-5 and TRBJ1-5; D unresolved. Trimming removed 8 bases from V and 11 bases from J, with 16 bases in between. The CDR3 has 12 amino acids. From germline, CDR1 is MNHEY and CDR2 SVGAGI. CDR3 coding DNA: TGTGCCAGCGGGTCCGGCTCAGTGGCCCAGCATTTT. It is translated as CASGSGSVAQHF.

This clone was counted a single time. The gene calls are TRBV29-1 and TRBJ1-5; 8 nucleotides align to TRBD1. Looked up from germline, CDR1 is SQVTM and CDR2 is ANQGSEA. Trimming removed 4 bases from V and 5 bases from J; junction bases left unmatched: 7. This CDR3 contains 14 residues. As DNA, the CDR3 is TGCAGCGTTGCCGGACAGGGTCTGGATCAGCCCCAGCATTTT. This translates into CSVAGQGLDQPQHF. Variable domain in full (rest from reference TRBV29-1 and TRBJ1-5): SAVISQKPSRDICQRGTSLTIQCQVDSQVTMMFWYRQQPGQSLTLIATANQGSEATYESGFVIDKFPISRPNLTFSTLTVSNMSPEDSSIYLCSVAGQGLDQPQHFGDGTRLSIL.

The chain is built from TRBV30 and TRBJ2-2, with TRBD1 identical over 7 bases. The CDR3 is 13 amino acids. Trimming took 4 bases from V and 5 from J; bases not matched to a gene: 4. CDR1 and CDR2 from the germline V gene are GTSNPN and SVGIG (reference sequence). DNA for the CDR3: TGTGCCTGGATACGACAGGGTACCGGGGAGCTGTTTTTT. This translates into CAWIRQGTGELFF.

The chain recombines TRBV29-1 with TRBJ1-1; D remains unclear. CDR1 is SQVTM, CDR2 ANQGSEA, per germline. The CDR3 is made up of 11 amino acids. Trimming cost V 5 bases and J 7 bases, with 11 bases left between them. The CDR3 bases are TGCAGCGTTAGCGGCCTAAATGAAGCTTTCTTT. It codes for CSVSGLNEAFF.

J is TRBJ2-6 and V is TRBV5-4, with unresolved D. The V end lost 6 bases, the J end lost 0 bases, and 7 bases lay between the germline ends. CDR3 length: 14 residues. Per the germline V gene, CDR1 is SGHNT and CDR2 is YYREEE (reference sequence). CDR3 sequence: CASKLDSGANVLTF. The CDR3 DNA reads TGTGCCAGCAAGCTGGACTCTGGGGCCAACGTCCTGACTTTC.

The rearrangement links TRBV30 to TRBJ1-4; D is uncertain. Germline assignment: CDR1 GTSNPN and CDR2 SVGIG (reference sequence). The CDR3 is made up of 15 amino acids. V was trimmed by 2 bases and J by 3 bases, leaving 13 bases between them. The CDR3: CAWSRRGDPNEKLFF. In nucleotides, the CDR3 is TGTGCCTGGAGTCGTCGGGGAGACCCTAATGAAAAACTGTTTTTT.

In regard to this clone: This sample includes further DNA sequences coding for the same CDR3. V is TRBV25-1 and J is TRBJ1-2; a possible D gene is TRBD1 (6 bases). This CDR3 spans 13 amino acids. Per the germline V gene, CDR1 is MGHDK and CDR2 is SYGVNS. V dropped 2 bases and J dropped 5 bases, with 9 bases sitting between them. The CDR3 coding sequence is TGTGCCAGCAGTGAAAAAGGGGGGTATGGCTACACCTTC. Translated: CASSEKGGYGYTF.

This clone was seen once. The V call is TRBV14, the J call TRBJ1-1; D might be TRBD1 (6 bases). CDR3 length: 15 amino acids. Per germline, CDR1 SGHDN and CDR2 FVKESK. V dropped 5 bases and J dropped 5 bases, with 18 bases sitting between them. The CDR3 DNA follows: TGTGCCAGCAGCGAAGTGGGCAGGGGAAGGACTGAAGCTTTCTTT. It translates to CASSEVGRGRTEAFF.

J is TRBJ1-2 and V is TRBV5-1, with TRBD1 identical over 7 bases. CDR3 size: 14 residues. Per the germline V gene, CDR1 is SGHRS and CDR2 is YFSETQ. J lost 8 bases, V lost 4 bases, and 11 bases had no gene match. CDR3 sequence (DNA): TGCGCCAGCAGCCGAGACAGGGCGCTCCAGGGCTACACCTTC. Its protein is CASSRDRALQGYTF.

This clone occurred many times. The V gene is TRBV27, the J gene TRBJ2-2; D tentatively fits TRBD1 or TRBD2 (6 bases each). Trimming pared 0 bases from V and 7 bases from J, leaving 9 bases between. There are 14 residues in the CDR3. Germline V CDR1 and CDR2: MNHEY, SMNVEV (reference sequence). The CDR3, as DNA: TGTGCCAGCAGTTTATCTAGGGGGGTCGGGGAGCTGTTTTTT. This sequence encodes CASSLSRGVGELFF.

This clone was counted between two and nine times. This chain uses TRBV7-2 with TRBJ2-1; D is uncertain. Germline-derived CDR1 and CDR2 are SGHTA and FQGNSA. This CDR3 is built from 15 residues. The V gene lost 3 bases and the J gene lost 0 bases, with 9 bases spanning the gap. The CDR3 loop is CASSLRGNSYNEQFF. In DNA form, the CDR3 reads TGTGCCAGCAGCTTGCGTGGAAACTCCTACAATGAGCAGTTCTTC.

As for this clone: Other DNA variants within this sample encode the same CDR3. J is TRBJ2-3 and V is TRBV30, with unresolved D. This CDR3 has 12 amino acids. Germline loops: CDR1 GTSNPN, CDR2 SVGIG (reference sequence). V shed 0 bases and J shed 3 bases, with 4 bases lying between them. The CDR3: CAWSVSTDTQYF. CDR3 in DNA: TGTGCCTGGAGTGTCTCGACAGATACGCAGTATTTT. Full variable domain (missing parts from reference TRBV30 and TRBJ2-3): SQTIHQWPATLVQPVGSPLSLECTVEGTSNPNLYWYRQAAGRGLQLLFYSVGIGQISSEVPQNLSASRPQDRQFILSSKKLLLSDSGFYLCAWSVSTDTQYFGPGTRLTVL.

The V call is TRBV27, the J call TRBJ1-2; D is unclear. CDR3 length: 13 residues. V was shortened by 2 bases and J by 7 bases, with 11 bases between the two germline ends. Per the germline V gene, CDR1 is MNHEY and CDR2 is SMNVEV (reference sequence). CDR3 amino acids: CASSLKGPSGYTF. The DNA for the CDR3 is TGTGCCAGCAGTTTAAAAGGGCCGAGTGGCTACACCTTC.

The genes are TRBV5-1 and TRBJ2-1; 9 nucleotides match TRBD2. The CDR3 has 14 amino acids. Trimming removed 4 bases from V and 8 bases from J; junction bases left unmatched: 7. The V gene's germline CDR1 is SGHRS and CDR2 YFSETQ. CDR3 nucleotide sequence: TGCGCCAGCAGCCCGGGACTAGCTTCCGATGAGCAGTTCTTC. Protein: CASSPGLASDEQFF.

The rearrangement uses TRBV29-1 and TRBJ1-1, with 10 positions matching TRBD1. Germline V gene sequence: CDR1 SQVTM, CDR2 ANQGSEA. The CDR3 sequence is 13 residues long. Germline trimming cut 7 bases from V and 4 bases from J; bases unmatched to any gene: 6. The chain's CDR3 is CSGGTGEGTEAFF. The CDR3 DNA reads as TGCAGCGGCGGGACAGGGGAGGGCACTGAAGCTTTCTTT.

The chain employs TRBV7-2 and TRBJ1-2; possible D gene TRBD1, 5 bases. The CDR3 contains 12 residues. Trimming pared 5 bases from V and 6 bases from J, leaving 10 bases between. CDR1 is SGHTA, CDR2 FQGNSA, per germline. The DNA of the CDR3 is TGTGCCAGCAGCCCGCAGGGTGATGGCTACACCTTC. Its protein product is CASSPQGDGYTF.

This clone was counted only a few times. This rearrangement joins TRBV5-4 to TRBJ1-1, with D possibly being TRBD1 (5 bases). Trimming removed 4 bases at V and 0 bases at J, with 13 bases between. In germline, CDR1 is SGHNT, CDR2 YYREEE (reference sequence). There are 15 residues in the CDR3. The CDR3 loop reads CASSMGGTVNTEAFF. In nucleotides, the CDR3 is TGTGCCAGCAGCATGGGGGGGACGGTGAACACTGAAGCTTTCTTT.

The chain recombines TRBV28 with TRBJ1-3; D not resolved. The germline V gene encodes CDR1 MDHEN and CDR2 SYDVKM. The CDR3 consists of 15 residues. V dropped 6 bases and J dropped 0 bases, with 12 bases sitting between them. CDR3 in DNA: TGTGCCAGCAGAAAGGGTCCCAGCTCTGGAAACACCATATATTTT. Residues: CASRKGPSSGNTIYF.

The rearrangement uses TRBV4-3 and TRBJ2-7; D is ambiguous. V was shortened by 0 bases and J by 5 bases, with 5 bases between the two germline ends. The germline CDR1 and CDR2 sequences are LGHNA and YSLEER. The CDR3 is 12 residues long. CDR3 coding DNA: TGCGCCAGCAGCCAAGAAGGAAACGAGCAGTACTTC. Residues: CASSQEGNEQYF.